This TCR beta chain came from a study of blood T cell repertoires in COVID-19. Overall study context: The study drew acute and convalescent COVID-19 samples from the United States, Italy and Spain.

The V and J ends lost 2 bases and 2 bases, in that order; junction bases with no gene match: 5. This CDR3 spans 15 amino acids. CDR1 and CDR2 (germline): ENHRY, SYGVKD. In the original analysis: The authors estimated nucleated cell counts from reference gene primer amplification. Sequencing was performed with immunoSEQ multiplex PCR; in TCRdb, only in-frame clones are kept and a portion is missing. That table furnishes V, J and clone size, whereas the DNA furnished D and trimming. Of 100,000 to 150,000 clones in the sample, 75% to 85% were seen once. The receptor comes from a man aged 35 to 55 with active or convalescent COVID-19. This chain links TRBV10-3 with TRBJ2-7, with 8 nucleotides matching TRBD1. Sequencing input: peripheral blood. CDR3 DNA: TGTGCCATCAGTGAGGTGGGGACAGGTACCTACGAGCAGTACTTC. It specifies CAISEVGTGTYEQYF.